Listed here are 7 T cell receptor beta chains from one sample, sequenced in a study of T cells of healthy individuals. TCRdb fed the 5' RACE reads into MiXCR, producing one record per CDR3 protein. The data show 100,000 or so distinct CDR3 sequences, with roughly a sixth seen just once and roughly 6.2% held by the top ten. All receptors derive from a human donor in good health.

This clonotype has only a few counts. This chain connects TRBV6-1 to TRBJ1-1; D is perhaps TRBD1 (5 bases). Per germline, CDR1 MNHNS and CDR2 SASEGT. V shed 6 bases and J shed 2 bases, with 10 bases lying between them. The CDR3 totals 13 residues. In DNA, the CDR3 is TGTGCCAGCAGAGTCACAGGAAACACTGAAGCTTTCTTT. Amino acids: CASRVTGNTEAFF.

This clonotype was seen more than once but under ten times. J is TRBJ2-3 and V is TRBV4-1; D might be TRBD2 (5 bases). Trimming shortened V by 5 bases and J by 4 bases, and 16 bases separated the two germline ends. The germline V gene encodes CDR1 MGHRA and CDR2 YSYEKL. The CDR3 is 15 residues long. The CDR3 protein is CASSWVAPPADTQYF. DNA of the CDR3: TGCGCCAGCAGCTGGGTAGCGCCTCCGGCAGATACGCAGTATTTT.

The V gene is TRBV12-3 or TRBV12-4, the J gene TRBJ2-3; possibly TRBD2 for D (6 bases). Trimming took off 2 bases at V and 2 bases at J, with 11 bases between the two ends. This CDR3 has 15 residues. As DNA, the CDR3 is TGTGCCAGCAGTTTACATAGCGGCTACACAGATACGCAGTATTTT. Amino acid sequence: CASSLHSGYTDTQYF.

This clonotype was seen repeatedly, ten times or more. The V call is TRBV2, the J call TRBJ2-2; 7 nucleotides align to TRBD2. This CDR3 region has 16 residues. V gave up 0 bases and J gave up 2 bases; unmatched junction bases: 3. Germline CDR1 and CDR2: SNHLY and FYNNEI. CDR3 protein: CASSEAGTTNTGELFF. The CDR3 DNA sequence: TGTGCCAGCAGTGAAGCCGGGACTACAAACACCGGGGAGCTGTTTTTT.

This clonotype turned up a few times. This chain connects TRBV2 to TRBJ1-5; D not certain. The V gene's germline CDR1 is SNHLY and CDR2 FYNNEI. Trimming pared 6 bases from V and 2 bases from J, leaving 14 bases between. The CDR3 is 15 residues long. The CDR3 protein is CASRSEGRGNQPQHF. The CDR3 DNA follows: TGTGCCAGCAGGTCCGAGGGTAGGGGCAATCAGCCCCAGCATTTT.

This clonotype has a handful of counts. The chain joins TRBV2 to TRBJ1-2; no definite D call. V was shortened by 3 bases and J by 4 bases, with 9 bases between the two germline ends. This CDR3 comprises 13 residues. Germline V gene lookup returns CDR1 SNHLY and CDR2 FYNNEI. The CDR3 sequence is CASSDSQPYGYTF. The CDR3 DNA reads TGTGCCAGCAGTGATTCACAGCCCTATGGCTACACCTTC.

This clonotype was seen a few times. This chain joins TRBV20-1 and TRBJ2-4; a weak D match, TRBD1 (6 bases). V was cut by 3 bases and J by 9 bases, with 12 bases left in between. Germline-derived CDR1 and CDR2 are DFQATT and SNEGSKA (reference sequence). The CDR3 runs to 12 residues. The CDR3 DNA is TGCAGTGCTAGCAGAAGGGGGACCATTCAGTACTTC. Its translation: CSASRRGTIQYF.